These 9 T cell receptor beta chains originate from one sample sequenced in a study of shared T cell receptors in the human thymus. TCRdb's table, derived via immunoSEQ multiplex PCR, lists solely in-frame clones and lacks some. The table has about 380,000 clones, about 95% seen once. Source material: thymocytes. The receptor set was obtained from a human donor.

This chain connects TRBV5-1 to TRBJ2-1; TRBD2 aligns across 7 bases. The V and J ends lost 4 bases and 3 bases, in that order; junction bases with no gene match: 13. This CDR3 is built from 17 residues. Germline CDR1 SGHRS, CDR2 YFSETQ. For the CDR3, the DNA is TGCGCCAGCAGCAGGGAGGGCCAGAGGGGCTTCTACAATGAGCAGTTCTTC. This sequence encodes CASSREGQRGFYNEQFF.

In nucleotides, the CDR3 is TGCGCCAGCAGCCCCAAAGACAGGGGACGAGACAATGAGCAGTTCTTC. Amino acids: CASSPKDRGRDNEQFF. This chain uses TRBV5-1 with TRBJ2-1, with 8 bases lining up with TRBD1. V dropped 4 bases and J dropped 5; count of bases not matched to a gene: 11. This CDR3 spans 16 amino acids. Per the germline V gene, CDR1 is SGHRS and CDR2 is YFSETQ.

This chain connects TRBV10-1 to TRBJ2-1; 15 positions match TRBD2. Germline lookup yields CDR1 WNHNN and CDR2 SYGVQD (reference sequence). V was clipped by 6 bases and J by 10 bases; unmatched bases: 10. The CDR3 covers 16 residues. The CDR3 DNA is TGCGCCAGCAGGGGGGGACTAGCGGGAGGAGAGGGGGAGCAGTTCTTC. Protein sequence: CASRGGLAGGEGEQFF.

Here the CDR3 DNA reads TGTGCCAGCAGCTCGGGACTAGCGGAGAACAATGAGCAGTTCTTC. Protein sequence: CASSSGLAENNEQFF. This rearrangement joins TRBV7-9 to TRBJ2-1; 11 positions agree with TRBD2. V shed 4 bases, J shed 5 bases, and the junction held 4 bases outside the gene matches. The CDR3 sequence is 15 residues long. Germline loops: CDR1 SEHNR, CDR2 FQNEAQ (reference sequence).

Here the CDR3 reads CATVSGQPYNEQFF. The CDR3 DNA reads TGTGCCACCGTTTCGGGACAGCCCTACAATGAGCAGTTCTTC. The chain uses TRBV19 and TRBJ2-1; 7 bases map to TRBD1. V was clipped by 10 bases and J by 2 bases; unmatched bases: 8. Germline V gene data show CDR1 as LNHDA and CDR2 as SQIVND (reference sequence). The CDR3 length is 14 residues.

CDR3 amino acids: CSAIGREAPLLPYNEQFF. In DNA form, the CDR3 reads TGCAGCGCAATTGGCCGGGAGGCCCCCCTCCTCCCCTACAATGAGCAGTTCTTC. The chain recombines TRBV29-1 with TRBJ2-1; TRBD2 matches 7 bases. This CDR3 contains 18 residues. Germline assignment: CDR1 SQVTM and CDR2 ANQGSEA. With V trimmed by 7 bases and J by 2 bases, 20 bases remained unmatched.

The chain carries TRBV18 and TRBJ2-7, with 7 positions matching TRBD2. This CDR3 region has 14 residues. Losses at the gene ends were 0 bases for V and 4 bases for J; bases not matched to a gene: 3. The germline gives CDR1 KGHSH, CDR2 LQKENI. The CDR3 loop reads CASSPPGLWYEQYF. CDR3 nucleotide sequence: TGTGCCAGCTCACCACCGGGACTATGGTACGAGCAGTACTTC. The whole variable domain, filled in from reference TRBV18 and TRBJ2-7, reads NAGVMQNPRHLVRRRGQEARLRCSPMKGHSHVYWYRQLPEEGLKFMVYLQKENIIDESGMPKERFSAEFPKEGPSILRIQQVVRGDSAAYFCASSPPGLWYEQYFGPGTRLTVT.

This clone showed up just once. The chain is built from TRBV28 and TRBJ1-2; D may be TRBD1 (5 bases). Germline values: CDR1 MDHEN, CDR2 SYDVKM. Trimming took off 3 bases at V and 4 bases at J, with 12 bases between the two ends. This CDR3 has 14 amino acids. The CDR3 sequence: CASSFWGVGYGYTF. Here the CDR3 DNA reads TGTGCCAGCAGTTTCTGGGGGGTCGGCTATGGCTACACCTTC.

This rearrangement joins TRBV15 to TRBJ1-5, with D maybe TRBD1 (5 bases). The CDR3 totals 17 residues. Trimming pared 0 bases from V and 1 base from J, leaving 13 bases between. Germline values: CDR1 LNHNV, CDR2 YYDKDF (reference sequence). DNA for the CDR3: TGTGCCACCAGCAGAGATTTATTGGGGGGGAGCAATCAGCCCCAGCATTTT. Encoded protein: CATSRDLLGGSNQPQHF. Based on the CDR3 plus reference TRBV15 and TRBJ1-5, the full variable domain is DAMVIQNPRYQVTQFGKPVTLSCSQTLNHNVMYWYQQKSSQAPKLLFHYYDKDFNNEADTPDNFQSRRPNTSFCFLDIRSPGLGDTAMYLCATSRDLLGGSNQPQHFGDGTRLSIL.